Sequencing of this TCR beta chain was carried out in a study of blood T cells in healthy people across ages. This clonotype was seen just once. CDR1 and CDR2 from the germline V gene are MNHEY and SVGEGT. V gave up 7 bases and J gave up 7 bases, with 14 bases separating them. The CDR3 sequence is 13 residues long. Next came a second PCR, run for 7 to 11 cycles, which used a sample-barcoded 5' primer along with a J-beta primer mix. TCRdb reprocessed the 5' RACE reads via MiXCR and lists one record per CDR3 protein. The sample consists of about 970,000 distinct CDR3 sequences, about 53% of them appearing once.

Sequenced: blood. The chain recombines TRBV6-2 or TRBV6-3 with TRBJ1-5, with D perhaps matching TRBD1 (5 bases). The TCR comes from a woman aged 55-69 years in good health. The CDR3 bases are TGTGCCAGCAAGAGGGGTATCGGGCAGCCCCAGCATTTT. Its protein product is CASKRGIGQPQHF.